This TCR beta chain was captured by sequencing in a study of OX40 agonist ivuxolimab in advanced cancers. Here immunoSEQ multiplex PCR was the method, and the copy in TCRdb shows in-frame clones only, minus some. This table holds approximately 74,000 clones, 90% found once. CDR1 is SGHRS and CDR2 is YFSETQ in the germline V gene. V was clipped by 3 bases and J by 0 bases, with 10 bases between them. The CDR3 covers 15 residues. The chain uses TRBV5-1 and TRBJ2-1; D may be TRBD2 (6 bases). The sequence was collected from an adult with an advanced solid tumor such as melanoma, head and neck, liver or kidney cancer. Sequencing was performed on CD4+ or CD8+ T cells sorted from blood, taken in a trial of the OX40 agonist ivuxolimab. CDR3 sequence (DNA): TGCGCCAGCAGCTGGCGGGAAAGCTCCTACAATGAGCAGTTCTTC. Its translation is CASSWRESSYNEQFF.